Sequencing of this TCR beta chain was carried out in a study of shared clonotypes between healthy human individuals. Study outcomes and limitations: Naive CD4 clonotypes overlapped across a few donors at approximately 5.5%.

CD8 cells regarded as naive lacked CD45RO, were positively chosen for CCR7, and omitted terminally differentiated effector memory CD45RA+ cells. This clone was observed once. What it recognizes is unknown. The sample has other DNA sequences that encode this CDR3 too. Clones were read by immunoSEQ multiplex PCR, and TCRdb kept only the in-frame ones, dropping some. The data contain around 2,000,000 clones, about 95% of them singletons. The germline V gene has CDR1 GTSNPN and CDR2 SVGIG (reference sequence). Deletions cut 0 bases from V and 7 bases from J, with 6 bases between. The CDR3 contains 11 residues.

Sequencing was performed on naive CD8+ T cells sorted from blood. The chain is built from TRBV30 and TRBJ1-1; D remains ambiguous. The TCR comes from a man aged 18 to 30 in good health. The CDR3 DNA is TGTGCCTGGAGTGTAGGACTTGAAGCTTTCTTT. This translates into CAWSVGLEAFF.